Listed below are T cell receptor beta chains from one sample, sequenced in a study of blood T cell repertoires in COVID-19. TCRdb keeps only in-frame clones here, not all; method: immunoSEQ multiplex PCR. The sample holds fewer than 150,000 clones, roughly 84% seen once. Specimen: peripheral blood. The receptor source for this set is a woman in her twenties or thirties who had recovered from COVID-19. Each CDR3 is given with its conserved first and last residue. A D gene is named only where the DNA matches it firmly. Size is omitted from some rows. Given values are once, few, many or a class for expanded clones.

V	D	J	size	DNA	CDR3
TRBV9	TRBD1	TRBJ1-3	.	TGTGCCAGCAGCGCCACAGGGGAGGCCTCTGGAAACACCATATATTTT	CASSATGEASGNTIYF
TRBV2	.	TRBJ2-1	.	TGTGCCAGCAGTGAGACAGGAGAAAACAATGAGCAGTTCTTC	CASSETGENNEQFF
TRBV12-5	.	TRBJ1-1	.	TGTGCTAGTGGTCCCATGGGGAGCCGAAAGAGAGACACTGAAGCTTTCTTT	CASGPMGSRKRDTEAFF
TRBV18	.	TRBJ1-1	.	TGTGCCAGCTTATCACAGGGGAACACTGAAGCTTTCTTT	CASLSQGNTEAFF
TRBV7-8	.	TRBJ2-5	.	TGTGCCAGCAGTCTACGAAGAGGACTTCCCCCCACCGACTTC	CASSLRRGLPPTDF
TRBV7-9	TRBD1	TRBJ2-5	.	TGTGCCAGCAGCCCGACAGGGAAGGAGACCCAGTACTTC	CASSPTGKETQYF
TRBV7-2	TRBD1	TRBJ2-5	.	TGTGCCAGCAGCTTCAGACAGGGTGTGATGGAGACCCAGTACTTC	CASSFRQGVMETQYF
TRBV2	.	TRBJ2-5	.	TGTGCCAGCAGTGCGGGACTCCAAGAGACCCAGTACTTC	CASSAGLQETQYF
TRBV27	TRBD2	TRBJ2-1	.	TGTGCCAGCAGTTATGCGGGGGGGTTGATCAATGAGCAGTTCTTC	CASSYAGGLINEQFF
TRBV6-5	.	TRBJ1-1	.	TGTGCCAGCAGAGCCGCGGCGGGTTGGGACACTGAAGCTTTCTTT	CASRAAAGWDTEAFF
TRBV29-1	TRBD1	TRBJ1-2	.	TGCAGCGTTGAAGACTCAGGGGGCTATGGCTACACCTTC	CSVEDSGGYGYTF
TRBV2	.	TRBJ2-5	once	TGTGCCAGCACAAGGGGGGAGACCCAGTACTTC	CASTRGETQYF
TRBV3-1/TRBV3-2	TRBD1	TRBJ2-1	.	TGTGCCAGCAGCGACAGGGGCGACTACAATGAGCAGTTCTTC	CASSDRGDYNEQFF
TRBV7-2	TRBD2	TRBJ2-5	.	TGTGCCAGCAGCTCCGGACTAGCGGGAGCACAAGAGACCCAGTACTTC	CASSSGLAGAQETQYF
TRBV5-3	.	TRBJ1-5	once	TGTGCCAGAAGCTTGGCCTACAGCCCCCTTTCACAGAGTCAGCCCCAGCATTTT	CARSLAYSPLSQSQPQHF